These 4 T cell receptor beta chains were sequenced from one sample in a study of CD8 T cells in Susac syndrome. An amount of RNA that ranged from roughly 0.45 to 1 ug was reverse transcribed with random hexamers. Each CDR3 protein is one row after TCRdb ran MiXCR on the immunoSEQ multiplex PCR reads. The sample yields tens of thousands of distinct CDR3 sequences, roughly 94% seen once. Sequenced input: CD4+ T cells from PBMCs. These receptor sequences come from a human donor with Susac syndrome.

This chain links TRBV12-3 or TRBV12-4 with TRBJ2-3, with TRBD2 matching over 9 bases. The CDR3 totals 15 residues. The J segment lost 4 bases and the V segment lost 2 bases, leaving 4 bases of the junction unmatched. The CDR3 region is CASSLLAGMSDTQYF. CDR3 nucleotides: TGTGCCAGCAGTTTACTAGCGGGGATGTCAGATACGCAGTATTTT.

This clonotype has more than one count but fewer than ten. CDR3 sequence reads: CASSPGGRDEKLFF. CDR3 in DNA: TGTGCCAGCTCCCCAGGGGGGCGGGACGAAAAACTGTTTTTT. The chain joins TRBV21-1 to TRBJ1-4; TRBD1 reflects the table's D call only, with no check against the DNA. TRBV21-1 is labeled a pseudogene. The CDR3 extends over 14 amino acids.

On this clonotype: One junction end disagrees with the germline gene, perhaps due to a read error. The chain has TRBV7-7 and TRBJ2-5; tentative D call: TRBD2 (5 bases). Germline assignment: CDR1 SSHAT and CDR2 FNYEAQ (reference sequence). This CDR3 is 14 amino acids long. The CDR3 coding sequence is TGTGCTAGCAGCCGTACTAGGGACCAAGAGACCCAGTACTTC. It specifies CASSRTRDQETQYF.

The V call is TRBV6-4, the J call TRBJ1-1, with 7 bases identical to TRBD1. CDR3 length: 15 residues. Trimming removed 0 bases from V and 6 bases from J; junction bases left unmatched: 7. The V gene's germline CDR1 is MRHNA and CDR2 SNTAGT. The CDR3 DNA reads TGTGCCAGCAGTGACTCCCCGTCAGGGGGGGCTGAAGCTTTCTTT. It yields the protein CASSDSPSGGAEAFF.